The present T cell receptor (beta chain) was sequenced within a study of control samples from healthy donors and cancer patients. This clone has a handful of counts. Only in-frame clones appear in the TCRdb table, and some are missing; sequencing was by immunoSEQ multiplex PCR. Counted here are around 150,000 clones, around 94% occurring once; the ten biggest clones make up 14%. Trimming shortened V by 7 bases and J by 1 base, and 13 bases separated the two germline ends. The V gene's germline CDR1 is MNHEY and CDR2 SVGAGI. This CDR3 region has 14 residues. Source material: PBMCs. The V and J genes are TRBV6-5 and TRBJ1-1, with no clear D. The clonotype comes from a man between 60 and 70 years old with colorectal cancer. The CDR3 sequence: CASKEGLPNTEAFF. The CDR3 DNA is TGTGCCAGCAAAGAAGGACTGCCGAACACTGAAGCTTTCTTT.